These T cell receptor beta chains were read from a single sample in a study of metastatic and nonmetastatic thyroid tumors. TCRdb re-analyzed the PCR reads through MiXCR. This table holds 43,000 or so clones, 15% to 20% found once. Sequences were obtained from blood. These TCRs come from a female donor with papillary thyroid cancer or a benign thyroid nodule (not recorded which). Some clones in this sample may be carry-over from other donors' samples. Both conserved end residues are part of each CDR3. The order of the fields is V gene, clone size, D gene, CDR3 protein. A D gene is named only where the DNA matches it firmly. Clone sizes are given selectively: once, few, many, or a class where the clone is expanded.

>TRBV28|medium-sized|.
CASSWDGSGYEQYF
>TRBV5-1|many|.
CASSLDGGMDSYEQYF
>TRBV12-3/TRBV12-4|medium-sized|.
CASSPADVRFYEQYF
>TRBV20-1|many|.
CSASLATGPYEQYF
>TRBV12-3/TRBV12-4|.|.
CASTSYEGGELVF
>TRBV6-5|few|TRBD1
CAISFGTADEKLFF
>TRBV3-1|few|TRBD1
CASKLYRGNSPLHF
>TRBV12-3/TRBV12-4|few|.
CVSRQGVSNTGELFF
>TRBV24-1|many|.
CATSDSLQSTEAFF
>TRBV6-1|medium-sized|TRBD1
CASRHGTGNWNEQYF
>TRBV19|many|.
CASSITGGNTGELFF
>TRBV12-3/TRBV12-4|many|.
CASSPGIRAQHF
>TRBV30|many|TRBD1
CAWSRSRDSLAKNIQYF
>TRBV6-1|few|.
CASAGDRNEQFF
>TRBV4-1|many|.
CASSQWGEGGQTDTQYF
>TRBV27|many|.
CASSLYPSSWGGSSYEQYF
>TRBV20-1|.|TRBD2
CSAREGRDLYF
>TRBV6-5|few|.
CASSLTGDEQYF
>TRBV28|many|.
CASSLGGGAYGYTF
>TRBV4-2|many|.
CASSPEDSLLYEQYF
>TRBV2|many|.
CASSDRVEKLFF
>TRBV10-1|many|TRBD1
CASSQIRGPGNTIYF
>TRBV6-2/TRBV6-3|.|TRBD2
CASIYSRGGHEQYF
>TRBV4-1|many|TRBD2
CASSQDRSGTRKNEQYF
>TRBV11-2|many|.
CASSLEGSIYGYTF
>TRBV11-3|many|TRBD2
CASSSGTSGRSSYNEQFF
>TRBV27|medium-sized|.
CASALTIGHEQYF
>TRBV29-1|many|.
CSVASPRRGNFSYEQYF
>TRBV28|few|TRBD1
CASSFPTGGRSGELFF
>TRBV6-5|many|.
CASSFPGLTDTQYF
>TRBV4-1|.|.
CASSHPRRDTQYF
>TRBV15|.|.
CATKTIGSFETQYF
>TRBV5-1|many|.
CASSSGTGTEAFF
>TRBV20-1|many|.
CSARSSAENYEQYF
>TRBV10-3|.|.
CAISERDTPYEQYF
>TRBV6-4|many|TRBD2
CASSRHSESLAGANEQFF
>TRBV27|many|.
CASSQQGTYEQYF
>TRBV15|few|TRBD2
CATSRQLAGFYNEQFF
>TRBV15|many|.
CATSPRGPLMNTEAFF
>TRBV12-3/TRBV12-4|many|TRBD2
CASSPRGLAGTSDTQYF
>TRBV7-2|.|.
CASSLGISGANVMTF
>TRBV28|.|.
CASSGSEAATNEKLFF
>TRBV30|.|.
CAWTPDPDTQYF
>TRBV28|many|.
CASGIPGTSYAF
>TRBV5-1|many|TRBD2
CASSKPLAGEADTQYF
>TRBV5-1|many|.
CASSLERGLSSPLHF
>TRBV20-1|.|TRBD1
CSARWAPGQGQYGYTF
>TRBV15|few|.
CATRPEGVAWDTEAFF
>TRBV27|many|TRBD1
CASSLPGTGLNEQFF
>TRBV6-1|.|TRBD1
CASSGGGTGVGNEQFF
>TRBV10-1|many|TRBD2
CASSFLAGADPDTQYF
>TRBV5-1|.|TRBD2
CASSLELWSGARGYEQYF
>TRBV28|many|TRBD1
CASSSPRDRSAYGYTF
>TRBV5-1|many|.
CASSLAIFEGSGANVLTF
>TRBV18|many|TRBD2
CASSPPEREGTYEQYF
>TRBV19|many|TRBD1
CASSARQGAVDEQFF
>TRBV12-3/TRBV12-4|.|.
CASSSQGPDQPQHF
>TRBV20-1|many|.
CSARDAIPGDLYSNQPQHF
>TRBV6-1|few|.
CASSEGATIYF